A single sample gave rise to the 25 T cell receptor beta chains below, sequenced in a study of blood T cell repertoires in COVID-19. Sequencing used immunoSEQ multiplex PCR; TCRdb keeps in-frame clones, though not all of them. Of some 300,000 clones listed, around 81% are singletons. Input material: peripheral blood. Receptors were obtained from a woman aged 50 to 60 with active or convalescent COVID-19.

The rearrangement uses TRBV9 and TRBJ2-1; 7 nucleotides agree with TRBD2. This CDR3 has 15 amino acids. Per germline, CDR1 SGDLS and CDR2 YYNGEE. After removal of 3 bases from V and 2 bases from J, the junction contained 5 bases not matched to a gene. The CDR3 sequence is CASSAYGRPYNEQFF. CDR3 sequence (DNA): TGTGCCAGCAGCGCCTACGGGAGGCCCTACAATGAGCAGTTCTTC.

The rearrangement uses TRBV7-8 and TRBJ1-1; D unresolved. The germline V gene encodes CDR1 SGHVS and CDR2 FQNEAQ. Trimming removed 0 bases from V and 1 base from J, with 3 bases in between. The CDR3 length is 13 residues. The CDR3 DNA follows: TGTGCCAGCAGCTTAGCGAGGAACACTGAAGCTTTCTTT. Encoded protein: CASSLARNTEAFF.

The chain is built from TRBV12-3 or TRBV12-4 and TRBJ1-1, with a weak D call TRBD1 (6 bases). This CDR3 contains 13 residues. With 9 bases removed from V and 0 bases from J, the gap between germline ends came to 11 bases. This chain's CDR3 is CASMDSMNTEAFF. The CDR3 nucleotides read TGTGCCAGTATGGACAGCATGAACACTGAAGCTTTCTTT.

V and J are TRBV5-4 and TRBJ1-2; no reliable D call. Germline CDR1 is SGHNT and CDR2 is YYREEE (reference sequence). V gave up 0 bases and J gave up 5 bases, with 14 bases separating them. CDR3 size: 15 residues. The DNA of the CDR3 is TGTGCCAGCAGCTTGGGGAGAGGGCTTGAATATGGCTACACCTTC. Its translation: CASSLGRGLEYGYTF.

This clone was counted a few times. The J gene is TRBJ1-1, the V gene TRBV2; 9 bases agree with TRBD1. V lost 7 bases, J lost 3 bases, and 6 bases stayed unmatched. Looked up from germline, CDR1 is SNHLY and CDR2 is FYNNEI. The CDR3 has 14 amino acids. The CDR3 nucleotides read TGTGCCAGCACATACAGGGGGCTGGACACTGAAGCTTTCTTT. Translating it yields CASTYRGLDTEAFF.

CDR3 DNA: TGTGCAAGTCGCTTCTCGTCAGGGCAGTACTTC. Translation gives CASRFSSGQYF. The V call is TRBV12-2, the J call TRBJ2-7; the table names TRBD1, a call not compared with the DNA. TRBV12-2 is annotated as a pseudogene. The CDR3 covers 11 residues.

The rearrangement uses TRBV7-8 and TRBJ1-1; 7 nucleotides align to TRBD1. Germline V gene lookup returns CDR1 SGHVS and CDR2 FQNEAQ. CDR3 size: 14 residues. V was clipped by 5 bases and J by 11 bases; unmatched bases: 14. The CDR3 DNA is TGTGCCAGCAGCGCCGAAACAGGGGAAGGTAGGGCTTTCTTT. Protein sequence: CASSAETGEGRAFF.

This chain links TRBV7-9 with TRBJ2-2; the D gene is possibly TRBD1 (6 bases). The CDR3 spans 16 residues. V was cut by 4 bases and J by 2 bases, with 14 bases left in between. The germline gives CDR1 SEHNR, CDR2 FQNEAQ (reference sequence). The CDR3 here is CASSSPSGQNTGELFF. CDR3 nucleotides: TGTGCCAGCAGCTCCCCTTCGGGACAAAACACCGGGGAGCTGTTTTTT.

V gene TRBV27 combines with J gene TRBJ2-2; perhaps TRBD1 as D (5 bases). Trimming shortened V by 6 bases and J by 0 bases, and 11 bases separated the two germline ends. The CDR3 is 15 amino acids. Germline V gene data show CDR1 as MNHEY and CDR2 as SMNVEV (reference sequence). CDR3 sequence reads: CASSPDNTNTGELFF. DNA for the CDR3: TGTGCCAGCAGCCCGGACAACACGAACACCGGGGAGCTGTTTTTT.

The chain employs TRBV27 and TRBJ1-1, with D possibly matching TRBD1 (6 bases). CDR1 MNHEY and CDR2 SMNVEV come from the germline V gene (reference sequence). The CDR3 is 14 amino acids. Trimming shortened V by 3 bases and J by 5 bases, and 13 bases separated the two germline ends. CDR3 in amino acids: CASSFRGFGTEAFF. The CDR3 coding sequence is TGTGCCAGCAGTTTCAGGGGATTTGGGACTGAAGCTTTCTTT.

This clone was counted only a few times. CDR3 region: CASSPRLVRGEQFF. In DNA, the CDR3 is TGTGCCAGCAGCCCCCGACTAGTACGCGGTGAGCAGTTCTTC. This rearrangement joins TRBV6-2 or TRBV6-3 to TRBJ2-1; maybe TRBD2 (6 bases). Trimming shortened V by 6 bases and J by 9 bases, and 18 bases separated the two germline ends. This CDR3 spans 14 amino acids. Germline values: CDR1 MNHEY, CDR2 SVGEGT.

This chain joins TRBV19 and TRBJ2-6; D might be TRBD1 (5 bases). The germline V gene has CDR1 LNHDA and CDR2 SQIVND (reference sequence). The CDR3 spans 17 residues. Trimming took off 1 base at V and 0 bases at J, with 10 bases between the two ends. CDR3 DNA: TGTGCCAGTAGTATAGGACAGACAATCTCTGGGGCCAACGTCCTGACTTTC. Translated, it gives CASSIGQTISGANVLTF.

The table lists this clone with a count of one. The chain employs TRBV14 and TRBJ2-3; 9 bases are shared with TRBD1. Germline V CDR1 and CDR2: SGHDN, FVKESK. V was clipped by 3 bases and J by 7 bases; unmatched bases: 5. CDR3 length equals 14 residues. CDR3: CASSHGTGLYTQYF. The CDR3 region has the DNA TGTGCCAGCAGCCATGGGACAGGGCTGTATACGCAGTATTTT.

V and J are TRBV21-1 and TRBJ1-6. TRBV21-1 is noted as a pseudogene. This CDR3 comprises 17 residues. The CDR3 sequence is CASSSTPGKTYNSPLHF. The CDR3 nucleotides are TGTGCCAGCAGCTCAACCCCGGGGAAGACGTATAATTCACCCCTCCACTTT.

This chain uses TRBV15 with TRBJ2-2; 15 bases are shared with TRBD2. Unmatched junction bases numbered 15, after V lost 5 bases and J lost 5 bases. CDR1 is LNHNV and CDR2 is YYDKDF in the germline V gene (reference sequence). The CDR3 is 20 amino acids. CDR3 nucleotides: TGTGCCACCAGCGGCGATCGGACTAGCGGGAGGGGAGATCGGACCGGGGAGCTGTTTTTT. It specifies CATSGDRTSGRGDRTGELFF.

CDR3 bases: TGCGCCAGCAGCTACCGCCTGGAGGGGAACGAGCAGTACTTC. It specifies CASSYRLEGNEQYF. The chain joins TRBV5-1 to TRBJ2-7; D is possibly TRBD2 (6 bases). V was cut by 3 bases and J by 5 bases, with 15 bases left in between. This CDR3 is 14 amino acids long. Germline V gene lookup returns CDR1 SGHRS and CDR2 YFSETQ.

The chain combines TRBV18 with TRBJ1-2, with 9 bases lining up with TRBD1. Germline CDR1 KGHSH, CDR2 LQKENI. The junction had 13 bases not matched to a gene; V was cut back by 3 bases and J by 8 bases. The CDR3 totals 16 residues. CDR3 bases: TGTGCCAGCTCACCGGCGATTGGGACAGGGAGCAGCGGCTACACCTTC. Translating gives CASSPAIGTGSSGYTF.

The chain employs TRBV5-1 and TRBJ2-7; 7 bases are shared with TRBD1. CDR3 length: 14 amino acids. Germline V CDR1 and CDR2: SGHRS, YFSETQ. V gave up 4 bases and J gave up 2 bases; unmatched junction bases: 6. The CDR3 spells CASSMPGQAYEQYF. The CDR3 nucleotides are TGCGCCAGCAGCATGCCAGGACAGGCCTACGAGCAGTACTTC. Complete variable domain (other parts from reference TRBV5-1 and TRBJ2-7): KAGVTQTPRYLIKTRGQQVTLSCSPISGHRSVSWYQQTPGQGLQFLFEYFSETQRNKGNFPGRFSGRQFSNSRSEMNVSTLELGDSALYLCASSMPGQAYEQYFGPGTRLTVT.

The genes are TRBV28 and TRBJ1-2; 11 bases are shared with TRBD1. This CDR3 is built from 14 residues. Germline V gene data show CDR1 as MDHEN and CDR2 as SYDVKM. J lost 7 bases, V lost 4 bases, and 5 bases had no gene match. CDR3: CASSWTGGAAGYTF. CDR3 sequence (DNA): TGTGCCAGCAGTTGGACAGGGGGCGCAGCTGGCTACACCTTC.

This chain joins TRBV5-1 and TRBJ2-2; a possible D gene is TRBD1 (5 bases). The CDR3 is 17 residues long. From germline, CDR1 is SGHRS and CDR2 YFSETQ. Trimming removed 4 bases at V and 6 bases at J, with 22 bases between. This CDR3 reads CASSALGAALDAGELFF. In DNA form, the CDR3 reads TGCGCCAGCAGCGCCCTTGGGGCGGCCCTAGACGCCGGGGAGCTGTTTTTT.

The rearrangement uses TRBV9 and TRBJ2-1; 9 positions agree with TRBD2. The trim removed 0 bases at V and 5 bases at J, leaving 6 bases unmatched. The CDR3 covers 16 residues. CDR1 SGDLS and CDR2 YYNGEE come from the germline V gene. CDR3: CASSVAAGGGDNEQFF. The CDR3 nucleotides are TGTGCCAGCAGCGTAGCGGCGGGAGGGGGGGACAATGAGCAGTTCTTC.

This chain connects TRBV6-2 or TRBV6-3 to TRBJ2-5; 8 nucleotides align to TRBD2. In germline, CDR1 is MNHEY, CDR2 SVGEGT. The CDR3 length is 14 residues. V was pared by 5 bases and J by 5 bases, with 7 bases of the junction left unmatched. The CDR3 region is CASSTGTSTETQYF. The CDR3 nucleotides are TGTGCCAGCAGTACAGGGACTAGTACCGAGACCCAGTACTTC.

In this sample, this clone turned up a few times. The CDR3, as DNA: TGCGCCAGCAGCTCGGCCTACGAGCAGTACTTC. It translates to CASSSAYEQYF. V gene TRBV5-1 combines with J gene TRBJ2-7, with D unclear. This CDR3 region has 11 residues. CDR1 and CDR2 (germline): SGHRS, YFSETQ. Trimming removed 3 bases at V and 2 bases at J, with 3 bases between.

As DNA, the CDR3 is TGTGCCAGCAGCCCTCAGGACAGGGGGAAAAATCAAGCTTTCTTT. It is translated as CASSPQDRGKNQAFF. The genes are TRBV11-2 and TRBJ1-1, with 10 bases matching TRBD1. V was clipped by 5 bases and J by 9 bases; unmatched bases: 12. CDR1 SGHAT and CDR2 FQNNGV come from the germline V gene. This CDR3 has 15 amino acids.

The chain is built from TRBV6-1 and TRBJ2-4; weak D call: TRBD2 (6 bases). With 0 bases removed from V and 12 bases from J, the gap between germline ends came to 9 bases. Per the germline V gene, CDR1 is MNHNS and CDR2 is SASEGT. CDR3 length: 12 amino acids. The CDR3 DNA follows: TGTGCCAGCAGTGAAGCGCGGGGATCTCAGTACTTC. It translates to CASSEARGSQYF.